The clone carrying this TCR beta chain was detected ten times or more. Its target is not known. Germline-derived CDR1 and CDR2 are SGDLS and YYNGEE. Trimming pared 0 bases from V and 1 base from J, leaving 13 bases between. This CDR3 contains 16 residues. Each TCR beta library was made by quantitative 5'-RACE that incorporated molecular barcodes. In TCRdb, the 5' RACE reads were re-called with MiXCR into one record per CDR3 protein. Here the sample spans about 39,000 distinct CDR3 sequences, 2.5% to 3.5% being singletons. This sample is drawn from a study of CD8 T cells in ankylosing spondylitis. Notes on the study in general: The authors found the disease-linked clones to be CD8+ and relatively rare in peripheral blood. Significantly higher representation of disease-linked clones was reported for matched ankylosing spondylitis synovial fluid. A motif of fewer than ten highly homologous TCR beta variants was seen as apparently characteristic of ankylosing spondylitis blood.

The sample comprised blood, either unsorted or a sorted T cell fraction (not recorded which). This clonotype originated in a male donor with ankylosing spondylitis or in good health (not recorded which). J is TRBJ1-1 and V is TRBV9; D is possibly TRBD1 (5 bases). The CDR3 sequence: CASSVGSGQSNTEAFF. Here the CDR3 DNA reads TGTGCCAGCAGCGTAGGATCAGGACAATCGAACACTGAAGCTTTCTTT.